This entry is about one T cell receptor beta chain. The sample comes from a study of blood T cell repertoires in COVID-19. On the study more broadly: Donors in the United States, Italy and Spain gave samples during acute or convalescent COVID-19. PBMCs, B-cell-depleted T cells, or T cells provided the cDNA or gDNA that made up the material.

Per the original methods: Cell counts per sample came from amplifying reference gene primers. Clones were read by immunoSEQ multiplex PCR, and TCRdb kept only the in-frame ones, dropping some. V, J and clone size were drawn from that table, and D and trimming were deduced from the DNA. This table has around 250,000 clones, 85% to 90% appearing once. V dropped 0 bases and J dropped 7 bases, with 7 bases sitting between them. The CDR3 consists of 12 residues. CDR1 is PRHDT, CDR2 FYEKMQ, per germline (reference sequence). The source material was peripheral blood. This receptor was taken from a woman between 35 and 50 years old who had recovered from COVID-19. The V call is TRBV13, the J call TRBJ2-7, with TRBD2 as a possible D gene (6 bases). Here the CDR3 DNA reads TGTGCCAGCAGCTTAGGACGGGGGGAGCAGTACGTC. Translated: CASSLGRGEQYV.